Listed below are T cell receptor beta chains from one sample, sequenced in a study of cytomegalovirus exposure and HLA in healthy donors. The data were produced by immunoSEQ multiplex PCR, yet TCRdb's version contains in-frame clones alone and is incomplete. This repertoire shows about 120,000 clones, 80% to 90% found once; its top ten account for around 4.5%. The sequencing sample was made of PBMCs. The receptors originated from a man between 18 and 29 years old in good health and CMV-seropositive. The CDR3 runs from the conserved cysteine through the conserved F or W. D genes are given only for firm matches. Clone size appears in some rows only: once, few, many, or a class for an expanded clone.

V gene: TRBV19; clone size: NA; J gene: TRBJ2-1; D gene: NA; CDR3 protein: CASTPGGVHNEQFF; CDR3 DNA: TGTGCCAGTACACCGGGGGGCGTTCACAATGAGCAGTTCTTC
V gene: TRBV27; clone size: NA; J gene: TRBJ1-1; D gene: NA; CDR3 protein: CASSLVGTPEAFF; CDR3 DNA: TGTGCCAGCAGTTTGGTAGGGACACCTGAAGCTTTCTTT
V gene: TRBV28; clone size: NA; J gene: TRBJ2-1; D gene: TRBD2; CDR3 protein: CASSFPGLAGGYNEQFF; CDR3 DNA: TGTGCCAGCAGTTTTCCCGGACTAGCGGGGGGGTACAATGAGCAGTTCTTC
V gene: TRBV7-6; clone size: once; J gene: TRBJ2-5; D gene: TRBD1; CDR3 protein: CASSLAMRNRGTETQYF; CDR3 DNA: TGTGCCAGCAGCTTAGCTATGAGAAACAGGGGGACAGAGACCCAGTACTTC
V gene: TRBV5-6; clone size: NA; J gene: TRBJ1-1; D gene: NA; CDR3 protein: CASSLLPQGIDTEAFF; CDR3 DNA: TGTGCCAGCAGCTTACTACCACAGGGAATCGACACTGAAGCTTTCTTT
V gene: TRBV2; clone size: NA; J gene: TRBJ2-7; D gene: TRBD1; CDR3 protein: CASKSGQGFREQYF; CDR3 DNA: TGTGCCAGCAAGTCTGGACAGGGTTTTCGGGAGCAGTACTTC
V gene: TRBV6-1; clone size: NA; J gene: TRBJ1-6; D gene: TRBD1; CDR3 protein: CASGDRVAVGSPLHF; CDR3 DNA: TGTGCCAGCGGAGACAGGGTGGCGGTTGGTTCACCCCTCCACTTT
V gene: TRBV5-1; clone size: few; J gene: TRBJ1-1; D gene: NA; CDR3 protein: CASRAGTEAFF; CDR3 DNA: TGCGCCAGCAGGGCAGGGACTGAAGCTTTCTTT
V gene: TRBV5-1; clone size: NA; J gene: TRBJ1-1; D gene: NA; CDR3 protein: CASTERQGNTEAFF; CDR3 DNA: TGCGCCAGCACCGAGAGGCAGGGCAACACTGAAGCTTTCTTT
V gene: TRBV4-1; clone size: NA; J gene: TRBJ2-1; D gene: NA; CDR3 protein: CASSQDEWSWQFF; CDR3 DNA: TGCGCCAGCAGCCAAGATGAATGGAGTTGGCAGTTCTTC
V gene: TRBV9; clone size: NA; J gene: TRBJ2-1; D gene: TRBD1; CDR3 protein: CASSVRQGARNEQFF; CDR3 DNA: TGTGCCAGCAGCGTCCGACAGGGGGCGCGCAATGAGCAGTTCTTC
V gene: TRBV11-2; clone size: NA; J gene: TRBJ2-5; D gene: TRBD1; CDR3 protein: CASSTPTGGRETQYF; CDR3 DNA: TGTGCCAGCAGCACCCCGACAGGGGGCCGAGAGACCCAGTACTTC
V gene: TRBV29-1; clone size: NA; J gene: TRBJ2-2; D gene: TRBD2; CDR3 protein: CSVRYPGRVGELFF; CDR3 DNA: TGCAGCGTTAGGTACCCGGGGAGGGTCGGGGAGCTGTTTTTT
V gene: TRBV19; clone size: NA; J gene: TRBJ2-3; D gene: TRBD2; CDR3 protein: CASSPGGFTDTQYF; CDR3 DNA: TGTGCCAGTAGTCCCGGGGGGTTCACAGATACGCAGTATTTT
V gene: TRBV6-1; clone size: NA; J gene: TRBJ2-1; D gene: NA; CDR3 protein: CASSEPGGARNEQFF; CDR3 DNA: TGTGCCAGCAGTGAACCGGGGGGCGCGCGGAATGAGCAGTTCTTC
V gene: TRBV28; clone size: NA; J gene: TRBJ2-3; D gene: NA; CDR3 protein: CASSLTPGDTQYF; CDR3 DNA: TGTGCCAGCAGTTTAACCCCGGGAGATACGCAGTATTTT
V gene: TRBV7-2; clone size: NA; J gene: TRBJ1-5; D gene: TRBD1; CDR3 protein: CASSLFPDRGNQPQHF; CDR3 DNA: TGTGCCAGCAGCTTATTCCCCGACAGGGGGAATCAGCCCCAGCATTTT
V gene: TRBV10-3; clone size: NA; J gene: TRBJ2-1; D gene: NA; CDR3 protein: CATGPGAEDEQFF; CDR3 DNA: TGTGCCACCGGCCCAGGGGCCGAGGATGAGCAGTTCTTC
V gene: TRBV6-1; clone size: NA; J gene: TRBJ2-7; D gene: TRBD2; CDR3 protein: CASSASGGISEQYF; CDR3 DNA: TGTGCCAGCAGTGCTAGCGGGGGGATTTCCGAGCAGTACTTC
V gene: TRBV29-1; clone size: NA; J gene: TRBJ1-1; D gene: NA; CDR3 protein: CSTRGKTEAFF; CDR3 DNA: TGCAGCACCAGGGGCAAGACTGAAGCTTTCTTT
V gene: TRBV6-1; clone size: NA; J gene: TRBJ2-5; D gene: NA; CDR3 protein: CASSAMGGRGETQYF; CDR3 DNA: TGTGCCAGCAGTGCAATGGGGGGGCGGGGAGAGACCCAGTACTTC
V gene: TRBV7-2; clone size: NA; J gene: TRBJ2-5; D gene: NA; CDR3 protein: CASRPASAETQYF; CDR3 DNA: TGTGCCAGCAGACCCGCTAGCGCAGAGACCCAGTACTTC
V gene: TRBV7-8; clone size: NA; J gene: TRBJ2-7; D gene: TRBD2; CDR3 protein: CASRLTSGGPSSYEQYF; CDR3 DNA: TGTGCCAGCAGACTAACTAGCGGGGGGCCTAGCTCCTACGAGCAGTACTTC
V gene: TRBV4-3; clone size: NA; J gene: TRBJ1-4; D gene: NA; CDR3 protein: CASSQESRNEKLFF; CDR3 DNA: TGCGCCAGCAGCCAGGAGAGTAGGAATGAAAAACTGTTTTTT
V gene: TRBV6-5; clone size: NA; J gene: TRBJ1-6; D gene: NA; CDR3 protein: CASSTTNYNSPLHF; CDR3 DNA: TGTGCCAGCAGTACAACAAACTATAATTCACCCCTCCACTTT
V gene: TRBV7-8; clone size: NA; J gene: TRBJ1-5; D gene: TRBD1; CDR3 protein: CASSLGTGQGANQPQHF; CDR3 DNA: TGTGCCAGCAGCTTAGGGACCGGACAGGGGGCCAATCAGCCCCAGCATTTT
V gene: TRBV11-2; clone size: NA; J gene: TRBJ1-6; D gene: TRBD1; CDR3 protein: CASSWGQGGNSPLHF; CDR3 DNA: TGTGCCAGCAGCTGGGGACAGGGAGGGAATTCACCCCTCCACTTT
V gene: TRBV28; clone size: medium-sized; J gene: TRBJ1-2; D gene: NA; CDR3 protein: CASSQFGQTRDGYTF; CDR3 DNA: TGTGCCAGCAGCCAATTTGGGCAGACGCGGGATGGCTACACCTTC